These T cell receptor beta chains were read from a single sample in a study of shared clonotypes between healthy human individuals. Produced via immunoSEQ multiplex PCR; TCRdb's table is partial and in-frame only. The sample lists about 2.1 million clones; approximately 94% were seen once. The source material was naive CD8+ T cells from PBMCs. The receptors were sampled from a man between 18 and 29 years old in good health. Some clones in this sample may be carry-over from other donors' samples. The CDR3 runs from the conserved cysteine through the conserved F or W. The D gene is left open where the match is weak. Only part of the rows carry a size: once, few, many, or a class if the clone is expanded.

J,V,size,D,DNA,CDR3
TRBJ2-5,TRBV29-1,NA,NA,TGCAGCGTTCACCCCGGGGGTCCCCGGGAGACCCAGTACTTC,CSVHPGGPRETQYF
TRBJ2-3,TRBV11-2,NA,TRBD2,TGTGCCAGCAGCTTAGATTTCGGACTAGCGACAGATACGCAGTATTTT,CASSLDFGLATDTQYF
TRBJ2-3,TRBV7-9,once,TRBD2,TGTGCCAGCAGCTTAGCGGGACTAGTCGCGACAGATACGCAGTATTTT,CASSLAGLVATDTQYF
TRBJ2-7,TRBV6-6,NA,NA,TGTGCCAGCAGTTACTCCGAAGGGCGGGACTACGAGCAGTACTTC,CASSYSEGRDYEQYF
TRBJ1-1,TRBV7-9,NA,NA,TGTGCCAGCAGCTCCCCCGACAGGCAAGTTGAAGCTTTCTTT,CASSSPDRQVEAFF
TRBJ2-7,TRBV6-5,NA,NA,TGTGCCAGCAGTTACTCGGCAGGGCCCTACTACGAGCAGTACTTC,CASSYSAGPYYEQYF
TRBJ2-7,TRBV28,NA,NA,TGTGCCAGCAGTCCCATGGGGTGGTCTGGCGAGCAGTACTTC,CASSPMGWSGEQYF
TRBJ2-7,TRBV7-9,NA,NA,TGTGCCAGCAGCTTAGGGTTTGGGGATCCCCTGGAGCAGTACTTC,CASSLGFGDPLEQYF
TRBJ2-5,TRBV6-6,NA,TRBD2,TGTGCCAGCAGTTACTCTGCTAGCGGCCAAGAGACCCAGTACTTC,CASSYSASGQETQYF
TRBJ1-2,TRBV29-1,NA,NA,TGCAGCGTTGATGGGCAGGGGAGCAGGTATGGCTACACCTTC,CSVDGQGSRYGYTF
TRBJ2-5,TRBV28,once,NA,TGTGCCAGCAGTTTGAATGCTCAAGAGACCCAGTACTTC,CASSLNAQETQYF
TRBJ2-1,TRBV9,NA,NA,TGTGCCAGCAGCGTAGAGGGAAGGGGGGAGTATGAGCAGTTCTTC,CASSVEGRGEYEQFF
TRBJ1-3,TRBV11-2,NA,NA,TGTGCCAGCAGCTACTCGGGAGACTCTGGAAACACCATATATTTT,CASSYSGDSGNTIYF
TRBJ2-2,TRBV13,NA,TRBD1,TGTGCCAGCAGCGTACAGGGGACGGGAACCGGGGAGCTGTTTTTT,CASSVQGTGTGELFF
TRBJ2-3,TRBV4-1,NA,NA,TGCGCCAGCAGCCAAATTCTAACTTCTAGCACAGATACGCAGTATTTT,CASSQILTSSTDTQYF